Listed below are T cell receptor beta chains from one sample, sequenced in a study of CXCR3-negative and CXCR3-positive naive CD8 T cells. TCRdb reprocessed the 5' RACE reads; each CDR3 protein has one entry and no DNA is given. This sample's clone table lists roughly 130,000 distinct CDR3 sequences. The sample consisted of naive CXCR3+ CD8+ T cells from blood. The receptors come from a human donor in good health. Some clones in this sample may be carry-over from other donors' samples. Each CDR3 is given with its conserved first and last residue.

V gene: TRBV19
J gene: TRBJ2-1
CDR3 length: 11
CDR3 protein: CVSSAYNEQFF

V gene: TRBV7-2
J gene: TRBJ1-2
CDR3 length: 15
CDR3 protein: CASSLVDGTDYGYTF

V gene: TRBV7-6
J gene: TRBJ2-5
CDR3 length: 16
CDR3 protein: CASSLGATVFEETQYF

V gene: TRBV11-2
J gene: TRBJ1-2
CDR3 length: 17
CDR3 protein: CASSRGASPFFNYGYTF

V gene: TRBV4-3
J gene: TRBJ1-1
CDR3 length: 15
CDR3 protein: CASSQGTGKNTEAFF

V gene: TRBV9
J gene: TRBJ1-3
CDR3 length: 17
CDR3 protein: CASSHPVSASSGNTIYF

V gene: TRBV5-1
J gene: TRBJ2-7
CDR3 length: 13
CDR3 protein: CASSVRVSYEQYF

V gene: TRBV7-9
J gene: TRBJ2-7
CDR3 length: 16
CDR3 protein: CASSLSGLLSAYEQYF

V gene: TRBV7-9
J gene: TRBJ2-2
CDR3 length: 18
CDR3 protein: CASSNWTGEITNTGELFF

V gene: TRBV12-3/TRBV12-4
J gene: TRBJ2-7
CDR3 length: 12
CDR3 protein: CASSLWEIEQYF

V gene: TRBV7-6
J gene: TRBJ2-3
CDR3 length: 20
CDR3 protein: CASSLVPGLAGGHNTDTQYF

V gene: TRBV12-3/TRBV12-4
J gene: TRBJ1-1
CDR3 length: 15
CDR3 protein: CASSWSDRPNTEAFF

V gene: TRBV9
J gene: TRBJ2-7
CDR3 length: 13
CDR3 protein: CASSVGASDEQYF

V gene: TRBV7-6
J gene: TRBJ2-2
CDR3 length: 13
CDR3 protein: CASSWSETGELFF

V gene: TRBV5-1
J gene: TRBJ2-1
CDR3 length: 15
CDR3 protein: CASSSSGSDYNEQFF

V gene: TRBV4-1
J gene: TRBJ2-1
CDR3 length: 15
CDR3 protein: CASSQDGGPTREQFF

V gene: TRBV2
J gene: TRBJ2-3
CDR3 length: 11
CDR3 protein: CATLTTDTQYF

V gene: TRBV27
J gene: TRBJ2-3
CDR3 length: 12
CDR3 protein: CAGEGAGDTQYF

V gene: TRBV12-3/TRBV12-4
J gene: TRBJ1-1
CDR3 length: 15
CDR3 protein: CASSPLSDRPTEAFF

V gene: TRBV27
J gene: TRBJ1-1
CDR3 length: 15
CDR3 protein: CASRTSGFLNTEAFF

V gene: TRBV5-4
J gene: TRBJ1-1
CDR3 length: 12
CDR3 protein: CASSEDGFEAFF

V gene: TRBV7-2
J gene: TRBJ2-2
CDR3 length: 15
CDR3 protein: CASSAGYANTGELFF

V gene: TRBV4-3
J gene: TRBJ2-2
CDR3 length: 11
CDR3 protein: CASSQGWELFF

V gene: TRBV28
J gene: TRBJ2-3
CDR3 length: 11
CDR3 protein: CASRATDTQYF

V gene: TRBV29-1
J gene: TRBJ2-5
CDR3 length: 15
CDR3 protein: CSAGLAGDYQETQYF

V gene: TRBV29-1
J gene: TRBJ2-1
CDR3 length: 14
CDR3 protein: CSVETSTIYNEQFF